This T cell receptor beta chain came from a study of T cell changes during pregnancy in multiple sclerosis. Sequencing was performed with immunoSEQ multiplex PCR; in TCRdb, only in-frame clones are kept and a portion is missing. This table has tens of thousands of clones, under 95% appearing once. This specimen consisted of CD4+ T cells from peripheral blood mononuclear cells, obtained in the second trimester of pregnancy. This sequence was found in a female donor with multiple sclerosis, enrolled in a pregnancy study.

The CDR3 coding sequence is TGTGCCAGCAGTGAAGGGCTAGCCGCAGATACGCAGTATTTT. Its protein product is CASSEGLAADTQYF. This sequence joins TRBV2 and TRBJ2-3, with D possibly being TRBD2 (5 bases). This CDR3 is 14 amino acids long. The ends were cut back, 1 base at V and 4 bases at J, with 9 bases in the middle. Looked up from germline, CDR1 is SNHLY and CDR2 is FYNNEI.